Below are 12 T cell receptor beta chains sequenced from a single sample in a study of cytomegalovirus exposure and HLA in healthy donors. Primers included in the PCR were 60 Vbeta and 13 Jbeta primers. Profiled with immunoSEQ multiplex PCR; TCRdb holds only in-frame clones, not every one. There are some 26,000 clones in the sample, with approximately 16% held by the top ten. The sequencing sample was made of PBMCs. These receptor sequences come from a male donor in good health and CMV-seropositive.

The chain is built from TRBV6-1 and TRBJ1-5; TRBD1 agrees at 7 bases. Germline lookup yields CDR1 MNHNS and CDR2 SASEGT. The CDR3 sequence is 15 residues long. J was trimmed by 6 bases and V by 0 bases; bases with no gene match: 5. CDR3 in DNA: TGTGCCAGCAGTGAAGCGACAGGGACCGGTCAGCCCCAGCATTTT. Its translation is CASSEATGTGQPQHF.

The CDR3 region is CASTPRHNQPQHF. The CDR3 DNA follows: TGTGCCAGCACACCACGACACAATCAGCCCCAGCATTTT. The genes are TRBV28 and TRBJ1-5; no clear D. Trimming left V 7 bases short and J 3 bases short, with 10 bases between. The CDR3 is 13 amino acids. The germline V gene has CDR1 MDHEN and CDR2 SYDVKM.

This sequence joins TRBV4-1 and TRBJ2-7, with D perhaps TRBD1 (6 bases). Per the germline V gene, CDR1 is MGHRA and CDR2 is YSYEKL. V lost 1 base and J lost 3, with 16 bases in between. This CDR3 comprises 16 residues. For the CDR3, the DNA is TGCGCCAGCAGCCAAGTACCGCCAGGGGTTTACTACGAGCAGTACTTC. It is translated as CASSQVPPGVYYEQYF.

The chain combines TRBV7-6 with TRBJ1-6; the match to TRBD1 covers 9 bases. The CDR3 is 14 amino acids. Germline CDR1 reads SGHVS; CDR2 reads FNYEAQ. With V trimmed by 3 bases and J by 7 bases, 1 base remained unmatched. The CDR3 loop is CASSLGTGNSPLHF. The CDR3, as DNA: TGTGCCAGCAGCTTGGGGACAGGGAATTCACCCCTCCACTTT.

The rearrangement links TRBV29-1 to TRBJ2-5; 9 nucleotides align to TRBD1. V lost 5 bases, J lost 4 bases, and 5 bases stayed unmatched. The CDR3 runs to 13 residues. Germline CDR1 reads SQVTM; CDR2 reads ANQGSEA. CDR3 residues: CSVSGQGGETQYF. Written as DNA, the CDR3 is TGCAGCGTTTCGGGACAGGGAGGAGAGACCCAGTACTTC.

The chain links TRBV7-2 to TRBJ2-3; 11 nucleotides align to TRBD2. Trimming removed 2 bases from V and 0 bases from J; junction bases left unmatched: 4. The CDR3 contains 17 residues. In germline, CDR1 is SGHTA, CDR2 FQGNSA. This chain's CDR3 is CASSLWLAGGSTDTQYF. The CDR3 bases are TGTGCCAGCAGCTTATGGCTAGCGGGAGGCAGCACAGATACGCAGTATTTT.

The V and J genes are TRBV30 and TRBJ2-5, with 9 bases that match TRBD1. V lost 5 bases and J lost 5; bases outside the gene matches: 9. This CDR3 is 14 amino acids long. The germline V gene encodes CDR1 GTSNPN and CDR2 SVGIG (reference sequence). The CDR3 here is CAWGPGQGGETQYF. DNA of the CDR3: TGTGCCTGGGGCCCGGGACAGGGAGGGGAGACCCAGTACTTC.

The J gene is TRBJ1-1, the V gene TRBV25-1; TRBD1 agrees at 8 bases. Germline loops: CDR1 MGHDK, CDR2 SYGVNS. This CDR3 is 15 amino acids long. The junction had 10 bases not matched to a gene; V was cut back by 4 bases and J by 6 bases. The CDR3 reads CASSGPKTGVAEAFF. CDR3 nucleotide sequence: TGTGCCAGCAGTGGACCAAAGACAGGGGTCGCTGAAGCTTTCTTT.

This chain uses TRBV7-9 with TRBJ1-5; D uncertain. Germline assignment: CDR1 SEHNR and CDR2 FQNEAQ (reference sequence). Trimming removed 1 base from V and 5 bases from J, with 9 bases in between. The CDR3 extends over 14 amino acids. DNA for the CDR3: TGTGCCAGCAGCTTAGGGCAGTTGCATCAGCCCCAGCATTTT. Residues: CASSLGQLHQPQHF.

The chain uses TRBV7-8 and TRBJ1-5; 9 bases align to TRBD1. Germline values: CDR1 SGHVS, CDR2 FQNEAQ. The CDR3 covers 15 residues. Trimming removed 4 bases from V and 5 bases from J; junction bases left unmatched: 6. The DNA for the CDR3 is TGTGCCAGCAGCTCGGACAGGGGTTCTTATCAGCCCCAGCATTTT. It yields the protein CASSSDRGSYQPQHF.

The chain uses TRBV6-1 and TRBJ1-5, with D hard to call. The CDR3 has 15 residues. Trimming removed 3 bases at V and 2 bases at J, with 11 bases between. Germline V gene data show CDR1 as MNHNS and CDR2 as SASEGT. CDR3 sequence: CASSEFIQGNQPQHF. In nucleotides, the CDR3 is TGTGCCAGCAGTGAGTTCATCCAGGGCAATCAGCCCCAGCATTTT.

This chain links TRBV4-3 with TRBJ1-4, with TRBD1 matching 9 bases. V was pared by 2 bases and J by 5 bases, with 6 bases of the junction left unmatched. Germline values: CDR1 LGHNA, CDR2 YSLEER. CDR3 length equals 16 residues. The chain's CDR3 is CASSQKSGTGNEKLFF. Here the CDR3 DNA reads TGCGCCAGCAGCCAAAAGTCCGGGACAGGGAATGAAAAACTGTTTTTT.